The rows below give T cell receptor beta chains drawn from one sample of a study of blood T cell repertoires in COVID-19. Generated by immunoSEQ multiplex PCR, the TCRdb table keeps only in-frame clones and is missing some. The top ten hold about 13% of the sample, which has some 31,000 clones, approximately 90% seen once. The sample taken for sequencing was peripheral blood. The receptors shown here come from a human donor in a cohort sampled during active COVID-19. CDR3s include the opening cysteine and the closing phenylalanine or tryptophan. A D gene is named only where the DNA matches it firmly. Only some rows state a clone size, as once, few, many or a class for expanded clones.

D gene,clone size,J gene,V gene,CDR3 DNA,CDR3 protein
NA,NA,TRBJ2-1,TRBV6-2/TRBV6-3,TGTGCCAGCAGTCTGCGGCCCGGGCGGACAGGGGGCCTAGCGGGGGGAGATGAGCAGTTCTTC,CASSLRPGRTGGLAGGDEQFF
TRBD1,NA,TRBJ2-5,TRBV4-1,TGCGCCAGCAGCCAAAGCCCAGGACAGGGTGGAGAGACCCAGTACTTC,CASSQSPGQGGETQYF
TRBD2,NA,TRBJ2-3,TRBV11-2,TGTGCCAGCAGCTTATTAGTGGGTAGCGGGAGTGATACGCAGTATTTT,CASSLLVGSGSDTQYF
NA,once,TRBJ2-2,TRBV27,TGTGCCAGCAGTAAAACAGGGAATTCGAACACCGGGGAGCTGTTTTTT,CASSKTGNSNTGELFF
NA,NA,TRBJ1-1,TRBV7-2,TGTGCCAGCAGCTCCCCTCAGAGGGCCACAGCTGAAGCTTTCTTT,CASSSPQRATAEAFF
NA,NA,TRBJ1-1,TRBV12-3/TRBV12-4,TGTGCCAGCAGTTCGACACTGAACACTGAAGCTTTCTTT,CASSSTLNTEAFF
TRBD1,NA,TRBJ1-5,TRBV6-4,TGTGCCAGCAGTGCCGGACAGGGGGTTCAGCCCCAGCATTTT,CASSAGQGVQPQHF
TRBD2,NA,TRBJ2-5,TRBV6-1,TGTGCCAGCAGTGAATTGGGACTAGCGGGTCCGTACCAAGAGACCCAGTACTTC,CASSELGLAGPYQETQYF
TRBD2,NA,TRBJ2-2,TRBV30,TGTGCCTGGAGTGTACTGCGGACTAGCGTACGCGCGAACACCGGGGAGCTGTTTTTT,CAWSVLRTSVRANTGELFF
NA,NA,TRBJ2-1,TRBV5-4,TGTGCCAGCAGCCGACGGGACTTCTACAATGAGCAGTTCTTC,CASSRRDFYNEQFF
TRBD2,NA,TRBJ2-3,TRBV5-1,TGCGCCAGCAGCCGACTAGCGGGAGGGCTGCGACCCACAGATACGCAGTATTTT,CASSRLAGGLRPTDTQYF
TRBD2,once,TRBJ2-7,TRBV27,TGTGCCAGCAGTTTAGGACTAGGCTCCTACGAGCAGTACTTC,CASSLGLGSYEQYF
NA,NA,TRBJ1-1,TRBV12-3/TRBV12-4,TGTGCCAGCAGCCCCCTCACTGGAGCTTTCTTT,CASSPLTGAFF
TRBD2,NA,TRBJ2-3,TRBV9,TGTGCCAGCAGCGCCCATCCCGCGGGAGGATCCTATACGCAGTATTTT,CASSAHPAGGSYTQYF
NA,NA,TRBJ2-7,TRBV2,TGTGCCAGCACGCACAGGGCACACGAGCAGTACTTC,CASTHRAHEQYF
NA,NA,TRBJ1-3,TRBV9,TGTGCCAGCAGCGTGATTGGGGAGACAGGTTTTATCGGAAACACCATATATTTT,CASSVIGETGFIGNTIYF
NA,NA,TRBJ2-7,TRBV23-1,TGCGCCAGCAGTCAACTCCCTAGCTACGAGCAGTACTTC,CASSQLPSYEQYF
TRBD1,once,TRBJ1-2,TRBV14,TGTGCCAGCAGCCTGACGGACAGGGGCGGAGGCTACACCTTC,CASSLTDRGGGYTF
TRBD2,NA,TRBJ2-1,TRBV2,TGTGCCAGCAGGCCGCTAGCGGGGACGAAGAATGAGCAGTTCTTC,CASRPLAGTKNEQFF
NA,NA,TRBJ1-6,TRBV30,TGTGCCTGGGCCTCGGGGTATTCACCCCTCCACTTT,CAWASGYSPLHF
NA,NA,TRBJ1-6,TRBV2,TGTGCCAGCAGTGAAGAGGGGGGGTCAATAAGTAATTCACCCCTCCACTTT,CASSEEGGSISNSPLHF
NA,NA,TRBJ1-1,TRBV7-2,TGTGCCAGCAGTCCCGACAGGTCGAACACTGAAGCTTTCTTT,CASSPDRSNTEAFF
TRBD2,once,TRBJ2-7,TRBV14,TGTGCCAGCAGCCAGAGGACTAGCGGGGGGACTTACTTC,CASSQRTSGGTYF
TRBD1,NA,TRBJ2-1,TRBV3-1/TRBV3-2,TGTGCCAGCAGCCAAGATAAGGGGGCGGGCCCCTACAATGAGCAGTTCTTC,CASSQDKGAGPYNEQFF
NA,NA,TRBJ2-3,TRBV3-1/TRBV3-2,TGTGCCAGCAGCCAAGGGTTCGGGAGCACAGATACGCAGTATTTT,CASSQGFGSTDTQYF
NA,once,TRBJ1-2,TRBV13,TGTGCCAGCAGCTTAGGATCGACAGAAAACTATGGCTACACCTTC,CASSLGSTENYGYTF
NA,NA,TRBJ2-7,TRBV28,TGTGCCAGCAGTTTCGGGTCTTCCTACGAGCAGTACTTC,CASSFGSSYEQYF
NA,NA,TRBJ2-5,TRBV5-4,TGTGCCAGCAGCTTGGCCGGGACACAAGAGACCCAGTACTTC,CASSLAGTQETQYF
NA,NA,TRBJ1-3,TRBV2,TGTGCCAGCAGGACAGAAGGAAACACCATATATTTT,CASRTEGNTIYF
TRBD1,NA,TRBJ1-1,TRBV6-5,TGTGCCAGCAGTTTTCAGGGGGCGACTGAAGCTTTCTTT,CASSFQGATEAFF
NA,NA,TRBJ2-5,TRBV24-1,TGTGCCACCAGTGGCGGGACTTTCCAAGAGACCCAGTACTTC,CATSGGTFQETQYF
TRBD1,NA,TRBJ2-7,TRBV30,TGTGCCCTCGGGACAGGGTATAACTACGAGCAGTACTTC,CALGTGYNYEQYF
NA,NA,TRBJ1-2,TRBV30,TGTGCCTGGAGTGTACGTGCGCGGCAGCTCTATGGCTACACCTTC,CAWSVRARQLYGYTF
NA,NA,TRBJ2-1,TRBV3-1/TRBV3-2,TGTGCCAGCAGCCCTCGACCCCCAGAGACTCCCAATGAGCAGTTCTTC,CASSPRPPETPNEQFF
TRBD2,NA,TRBJ2-1,TRBV7-2,TGTGCCAGCAGTTCTATAGCGGGGCTCACCTACAATGAGCAGTTCTTC,CASSSIAGLTYNEQFF
NA,once,TRBJ2-3,TRBV4-1,TGCGCCAGCAGCCAACGCCTAACAGCAGCCATTAGCACAGATACGCAGTATTTT,CASSQRLTAAISTDTQYF
NA,NA,TRBJ2-2,TRBV5-5,TGTGCCAGCAGTCCCGACAAAGTCACCTATTCTATTTTAAACACCGGGGAGCTGTTTTTT,CASSPDKVTYSILNTGELFF
NA,NA,TRBJ2-5,TRBV7-3,TGTGCCAGCAGCTTTCGACTAGAGAGGTTTTCAGTCGAGACCCAGTACTTC,CASSFRLERFSVETQYF
NA,once,TRBJ1-2,TRBV4-3,TGCGCCAGCAGCCTCCTCGGACGGGACACCGCTAACTATGGCTACACCTTC,CASSLLGRDTANYGYTF
NA,NA,TRBJ1-3,TRBV20-1,TGCAGTGCTAGGGGCGGAAACACCATATATTTT,CSARGGNTIYF
NA,few,TRBJ1-1,TRBV3-1/TRBV3-2,TGTGCCAGCCGCGGAGGGGTTGAAGCTTTCTTT,CASRGGVEAFF
NA,few,TRBJ2-7,TRBV6-6,TGTGCCAGCAGTGCTGACAAGTTCGCCTACGAGGGGTACTTC,CASSADKFAYEGYF